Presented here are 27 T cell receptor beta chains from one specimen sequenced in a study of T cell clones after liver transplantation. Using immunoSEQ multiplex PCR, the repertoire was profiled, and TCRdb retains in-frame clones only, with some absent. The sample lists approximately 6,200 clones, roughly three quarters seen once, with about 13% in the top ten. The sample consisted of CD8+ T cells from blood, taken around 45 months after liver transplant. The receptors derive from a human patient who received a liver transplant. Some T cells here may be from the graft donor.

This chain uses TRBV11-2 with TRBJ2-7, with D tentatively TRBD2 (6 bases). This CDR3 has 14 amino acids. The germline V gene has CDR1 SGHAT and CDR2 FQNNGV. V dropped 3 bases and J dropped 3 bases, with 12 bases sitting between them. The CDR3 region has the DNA TGTGCCAGCAGCTTTGGGCAGGGAGGCTACGAGCAGTACTTC. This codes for CASSFGQGGYEQYF.

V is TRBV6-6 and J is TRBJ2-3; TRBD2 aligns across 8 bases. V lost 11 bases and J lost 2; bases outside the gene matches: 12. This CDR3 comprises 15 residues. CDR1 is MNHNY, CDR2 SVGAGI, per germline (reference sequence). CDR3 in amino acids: CASLPGGTTTDTQYF. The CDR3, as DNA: TGTGCCTCTCTTCCGGGGGGGACCACCACAGATACGCAGTATTTT.

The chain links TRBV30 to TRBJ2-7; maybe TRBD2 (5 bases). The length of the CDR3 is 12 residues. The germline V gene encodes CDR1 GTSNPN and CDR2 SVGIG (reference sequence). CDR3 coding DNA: TGTGCTTTATATACTAGCTCCTACGAGCAGTACTTC. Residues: CALYTSSYEQYF.

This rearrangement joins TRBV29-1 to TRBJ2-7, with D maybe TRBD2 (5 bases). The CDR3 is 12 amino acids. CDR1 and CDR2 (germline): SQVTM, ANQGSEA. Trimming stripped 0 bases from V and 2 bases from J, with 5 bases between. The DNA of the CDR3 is TGCAGCGTTGAAGACGGGGCCTACGAGCAGTACTTC. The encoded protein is CSVEDGAYEQYF.

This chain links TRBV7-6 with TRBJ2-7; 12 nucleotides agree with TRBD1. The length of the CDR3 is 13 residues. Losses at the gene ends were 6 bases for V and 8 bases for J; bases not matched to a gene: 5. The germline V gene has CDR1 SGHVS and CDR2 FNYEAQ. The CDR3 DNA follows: TGTGCCAGCAGTTCAGGGACAGGGGGCAAGCAGTACTTC. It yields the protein CASSSGTGGKQYF.

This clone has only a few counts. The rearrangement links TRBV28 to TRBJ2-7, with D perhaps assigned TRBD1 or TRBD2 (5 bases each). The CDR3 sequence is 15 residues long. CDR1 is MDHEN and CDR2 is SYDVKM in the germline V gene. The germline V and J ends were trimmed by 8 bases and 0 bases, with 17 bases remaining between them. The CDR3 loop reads CASGTWTGSSYEQYF. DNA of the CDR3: TGTGCCAGCGGGACGTGGACGGGGAGCTCCTACGAGCAGTACTTC.

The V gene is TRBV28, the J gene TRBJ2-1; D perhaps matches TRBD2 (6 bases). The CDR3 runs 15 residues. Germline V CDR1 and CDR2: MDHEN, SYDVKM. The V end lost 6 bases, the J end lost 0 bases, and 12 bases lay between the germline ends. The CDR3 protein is CASRSSVRSYNEQFF. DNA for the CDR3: TGTGCCAGCAGGTCTAGCGTTCGCTCCTACAATGAGCAGTTCTTC.

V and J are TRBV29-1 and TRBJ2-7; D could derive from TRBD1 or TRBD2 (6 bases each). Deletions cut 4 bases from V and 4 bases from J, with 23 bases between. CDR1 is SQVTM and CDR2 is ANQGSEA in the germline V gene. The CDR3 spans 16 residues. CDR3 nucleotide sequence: TGCAGCGTTGGGGCCCCTGGGGGGCACGGACTGTACGAGCAGTACTTC. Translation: CSVGAPGGHGLYEQYF.

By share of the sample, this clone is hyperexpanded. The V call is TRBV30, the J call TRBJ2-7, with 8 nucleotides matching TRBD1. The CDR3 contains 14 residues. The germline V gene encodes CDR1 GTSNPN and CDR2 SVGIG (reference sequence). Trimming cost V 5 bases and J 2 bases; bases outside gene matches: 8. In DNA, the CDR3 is TGTGCCTGGGACCTTGGGACAGGAACCTACGAGCAGTACTTC. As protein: CAWDLGTGTYEQYF.

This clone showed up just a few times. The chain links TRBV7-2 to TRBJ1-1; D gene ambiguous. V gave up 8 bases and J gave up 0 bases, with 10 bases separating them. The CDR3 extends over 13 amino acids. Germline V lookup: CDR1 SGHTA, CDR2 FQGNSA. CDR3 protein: CASSTVMNTEAFF. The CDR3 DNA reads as TGTGCCAGCTCTACAGTCATGAACACTGAAGCTTTCTTT. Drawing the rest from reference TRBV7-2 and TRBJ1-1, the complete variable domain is GAGVSQSPSNKVTEKGKDVELRCDPISGHTALYWYRQSLGQGLEFLIYFQGNSAPDKSGLPSDRFSAERTGGSVSTLTIQRTQQEDSAVYLCASSTVMNTEAFFGQGTRLTVV.

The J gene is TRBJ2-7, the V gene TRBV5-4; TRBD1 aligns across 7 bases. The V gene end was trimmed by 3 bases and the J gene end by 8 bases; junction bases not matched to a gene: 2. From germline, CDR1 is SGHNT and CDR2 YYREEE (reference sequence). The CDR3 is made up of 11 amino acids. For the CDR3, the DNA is TGTGCCAGCAGCTCGACAGGGAAGCAGTACTTC. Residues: CASSSTGKQYF.

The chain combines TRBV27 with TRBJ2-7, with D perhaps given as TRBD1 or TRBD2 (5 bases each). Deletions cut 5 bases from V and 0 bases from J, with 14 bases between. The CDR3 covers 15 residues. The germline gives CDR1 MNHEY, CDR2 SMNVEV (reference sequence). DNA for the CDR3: TGTGCCAGCAGTCCCACGGGACGGGGCTCCTACGAGCAGTACTTC. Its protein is CASSPTGRGSYEQYF.

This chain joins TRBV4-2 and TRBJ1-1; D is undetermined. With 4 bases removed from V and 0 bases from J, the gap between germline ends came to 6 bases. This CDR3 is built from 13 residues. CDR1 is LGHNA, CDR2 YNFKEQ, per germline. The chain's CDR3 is CASSPLMNTEAFF. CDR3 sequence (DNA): TGTGCCAGCAGCCCTTTGATGAACACTGAAGCTTTCTTT.

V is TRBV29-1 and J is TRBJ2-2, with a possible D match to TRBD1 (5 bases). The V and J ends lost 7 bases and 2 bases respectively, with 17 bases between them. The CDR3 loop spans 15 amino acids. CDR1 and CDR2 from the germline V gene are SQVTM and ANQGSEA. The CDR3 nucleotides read TGCAGCGCTCAAGGCCCGACAGTTAACACCGGGGAGCTGTTTTTT. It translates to CSAQGPTVNTGELFF.

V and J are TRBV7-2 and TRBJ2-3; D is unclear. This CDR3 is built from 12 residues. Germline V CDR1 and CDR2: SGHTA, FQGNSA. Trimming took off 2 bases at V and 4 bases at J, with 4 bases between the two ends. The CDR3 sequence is CASSLYPDTQYF. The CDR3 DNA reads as TGTGCCAGCAGCTTATATCCAGATACGCAGTATTTT.

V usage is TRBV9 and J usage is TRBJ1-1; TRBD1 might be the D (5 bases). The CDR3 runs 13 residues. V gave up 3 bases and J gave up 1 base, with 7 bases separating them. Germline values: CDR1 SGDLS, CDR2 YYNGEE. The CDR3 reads CASSEQENTEAFF. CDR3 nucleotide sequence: TGTGCCAGCAGCGAACAGGAGAACACTGAAGCTTTCTTT.

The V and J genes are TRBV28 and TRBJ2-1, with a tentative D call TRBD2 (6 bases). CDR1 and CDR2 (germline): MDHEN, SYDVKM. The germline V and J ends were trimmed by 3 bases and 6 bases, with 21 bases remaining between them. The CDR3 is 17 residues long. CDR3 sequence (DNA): TGTGCCAGCAGTTTGGAATATACTTTGGAGGAGGGCAATGAGCAGTTCTTC. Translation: CASSLEYTLEEGNEQFF. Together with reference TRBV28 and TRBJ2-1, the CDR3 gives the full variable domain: DVKVTQSSRYLVKRTGEKVFLECVQDMDHENMFWYRQDPGLGLRLIYFSYDVKMKEKGDIPEGYSVSREKKERFSLILESASTNQTSMYLCASSLEYTLEEGNEQFFGPGTRLTVL.

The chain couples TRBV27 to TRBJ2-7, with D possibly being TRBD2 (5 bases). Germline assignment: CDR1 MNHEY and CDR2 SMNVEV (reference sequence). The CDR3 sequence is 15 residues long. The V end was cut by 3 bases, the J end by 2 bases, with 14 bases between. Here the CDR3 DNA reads TGTGCCAGCAGTTTTATGCGGGTCTTCCCCTACGAGCAGTACTTC. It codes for CASSFMRVFPYEQYF.

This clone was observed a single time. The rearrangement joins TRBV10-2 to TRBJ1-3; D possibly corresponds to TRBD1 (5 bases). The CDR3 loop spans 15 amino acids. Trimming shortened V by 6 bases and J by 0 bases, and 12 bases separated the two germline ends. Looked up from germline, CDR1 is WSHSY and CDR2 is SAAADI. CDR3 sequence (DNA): TGCGCCAGCAGGGGGGACGGCAGCTCTGGAAACACCATATATTTT. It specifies CASRGDGSSGNTIYF.

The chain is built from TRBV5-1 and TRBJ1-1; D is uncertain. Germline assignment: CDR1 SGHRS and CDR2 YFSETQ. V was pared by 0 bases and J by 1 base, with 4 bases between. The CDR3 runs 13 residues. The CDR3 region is CASSLEGNTEAFF. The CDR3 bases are TGCGCCAGCAGCTTGGAGGGGAACACTGAAGCTTTCTTT.

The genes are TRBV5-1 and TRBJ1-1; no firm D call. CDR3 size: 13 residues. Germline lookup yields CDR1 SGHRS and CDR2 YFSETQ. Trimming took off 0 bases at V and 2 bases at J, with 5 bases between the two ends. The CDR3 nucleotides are TGCGCCAGCAGCTTGGACAGAAACACTGAAGCTTTCTTT. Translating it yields CASSLDRNTEAFF.

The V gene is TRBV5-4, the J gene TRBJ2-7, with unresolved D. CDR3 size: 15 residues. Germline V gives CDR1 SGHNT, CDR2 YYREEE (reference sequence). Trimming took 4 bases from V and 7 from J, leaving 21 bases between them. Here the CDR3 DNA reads TGTGCCAGCAGCCTCCAGGCCGAGAGTGGTTATGAGCAGTACTTC. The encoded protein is CASSLQAESGYEQYF.

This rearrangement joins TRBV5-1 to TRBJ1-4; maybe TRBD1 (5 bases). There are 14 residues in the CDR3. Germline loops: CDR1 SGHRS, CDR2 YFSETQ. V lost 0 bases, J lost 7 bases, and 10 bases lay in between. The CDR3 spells CASSLVGGIEKLFF. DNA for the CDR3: TGCGCCAGCAGCTTGGTCGGGGGTATTGAAAAACTGTTTTTT.

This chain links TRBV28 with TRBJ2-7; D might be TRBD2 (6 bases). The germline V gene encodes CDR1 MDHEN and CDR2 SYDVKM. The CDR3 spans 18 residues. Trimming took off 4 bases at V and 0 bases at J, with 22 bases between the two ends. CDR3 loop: CASSSGVGLGLSSYEQYF. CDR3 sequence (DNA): TGTGCCAGCAGTTCAGGAGTAGGTTTGGGACTGAGCTCCTACGAGCAGTACTTC. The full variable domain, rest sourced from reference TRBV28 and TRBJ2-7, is DVKVTQSSRYLVKRTGEKVFLECVQDMDHENMFWYRQDPGLGLRLIYFSYDVKMKEKGDIPEGYSVSREKKERFSLILESASTNQTSMYLCASSSGVGLGLSSYEQYFGPGTRLTVT.

The CDR3 DNA is TGCGCCAGCAGCTTAGGGGCGGAGACTGAAGCTTTCTTT. It translates to CASSLGAETEAFF. V is TRBV5-1 and J is TRBJ1-1, with a tentative D call TRBD1 (5 bases). The germline V and J ends were trimmed by 2 bases and 5 bases, with 10 bases remaining between them. Germline V gene lookup returns CDR1 SGHRS and CDR2 YFSETQ. CDR3 length equals 13 residues.

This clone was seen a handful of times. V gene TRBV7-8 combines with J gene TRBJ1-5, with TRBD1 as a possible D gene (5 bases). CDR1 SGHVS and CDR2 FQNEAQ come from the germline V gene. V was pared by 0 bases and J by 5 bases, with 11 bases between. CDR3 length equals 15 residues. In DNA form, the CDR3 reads TGTGCCAGCAGCTTAGCGGGCTTGGGGGATCAGCCCCAGCATTTT. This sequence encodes CASSLAGLGDQPQHF.

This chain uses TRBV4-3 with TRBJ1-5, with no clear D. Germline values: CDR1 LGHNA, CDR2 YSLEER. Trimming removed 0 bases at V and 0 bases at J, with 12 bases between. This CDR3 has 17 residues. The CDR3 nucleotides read TGCGCCAGCAGCCAAGAGGTACACCACTATAGCAATCAGCCCCAGCATTTT. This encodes CASSQEVHHYSNQPQHF.